This T cell receptor beta chain is drawn from a study of T cells in Graves' hyperthyroidism and ophthalmopathy. Study findings and constraints: The model's output predicted ophthalmopathy at a median of roughly 6.9 months prior to onset. Within blood appeared most thyroid clonotypes that had expanded above 0.001.

Using RNA transcripts as the source, TCR beta CDR3 regions were amplified. HTBI primers drove first-round RT-PCR of the TCR CDR3. MiXCR, applied by TCRdb to the multiplex PCR reads, yields one record per CDR3 protein. The profile covers around 560,000 distinct CDR3 sequences, with over 15% appearing a single time and around 18% taken by the ten largest. Stable disease denoted Graves' hyperthyroidism without ophthalmopathy progression within 18 months. Each diagnosis drew on symptoms, thyroxine, TRAb, thyroid ultrasound and orbital computed tomography findings. Trimming at V came to 6 bases and at J to 4 bases, leaving 8 bases not matched to a gene. The germline gives CDR1 ENHRY, CDR2 SYGVKD. This CDR3 has 15 amino acids. As for this clonotype: What it recognizes is unknown.

The rearrangement uses TRBV10-3 and TRBJ2-1; 8 bases align to TRBD2. Sequences were obtained from blood. The TCR originated in a woman under 30 with Graves' hyperthyroidism. The CDR3 DNA sequence: TGTGCCATCAGGGACGGGAGCGGGGGATACAATGAGCAGTTCTTC. Amino acids: CAIRDGSGGYNEQFF.